Here is one T cell receptor beta chain with its context. This sample was included in a study of blood T cell repertoires in COVID-19. Study overall: Samples came from the United States, Italy and Spain, spanning acute and convalescent COVID-19. PBMCs, B-cell-depleted T cells, or T cells provided the cDNA or gDNA that made up the material.

As originally analysed: Estimates of nucleated cell counts were drawn from the amplification of reference gene primers. The data were produced by immunoSEQ multiplex PCR, yet TCRdb's version contains in-frame clones alone and is incomplete. Clone size and the V and J calls come from that table; the DNA yielded D and trimming. The sample consists of just over 650,000 clones, 90% of them appearing once. The germline V gene has CDR1 LNHDA and CDR2 SQIVND (reference sequence). The CDR3 loop spans 17 amino acids. V shed 10 bases and J shed 2 bases, with 25 bases lying between them. The chain recombines TRBV19 with TRBJ2-3; D possibly corresponds to TRBD2 (6 bases). The sequence was obtained from a woman aged 18-35 years with acute or convalescent COVID-19. The sample was peripheral blood. The CDR3 is CATANPRGRTSTDTQYF. DNA for the CDR3: TGTGCCACCGCGAACCCCCGGGGGAGGACGTCCACAGATACGCAGTATTTT.